This T cell receptor (beta chain) was found in a study of blood T cell repertoires in COVID-19. The wider study: Acute and convalescent COVID-19 samples came from the United States, Italy and Spain.

This CDR3 is 15 amino acids long. Germline CDR1 reads SGHRS; CDR2 reads YFSETQ. Deletions cut 5 bases from V and 1 base from J, with 10 bases between. Those who participated ranged in age from roughly 18 to 100 years and resided in about 24 US areas. Clinical histories supplied by participants themselves formed the basis of cohort assignment. Repertoires were generated with immunoSEQ multiplex PCR, while TCRdb's copy carries only in-frame clones and drops some. Of 330,000 or so clones listed, 92% are singletons. The chain has TRBV5-1 and TRBJ2-6; D gene ambiguous. This clonotype was obtained from a woman in her 30s who had recovered from COVID-19. The sample comprised PBMCs or T cells enriched from blood (not recorded which). The CDR3 bases are TGCGCCAGCAGTACGACACCTTCTGGGGCCAACGTCCTGACTTTC. Its translation is CASSTTPSGANVLTF.